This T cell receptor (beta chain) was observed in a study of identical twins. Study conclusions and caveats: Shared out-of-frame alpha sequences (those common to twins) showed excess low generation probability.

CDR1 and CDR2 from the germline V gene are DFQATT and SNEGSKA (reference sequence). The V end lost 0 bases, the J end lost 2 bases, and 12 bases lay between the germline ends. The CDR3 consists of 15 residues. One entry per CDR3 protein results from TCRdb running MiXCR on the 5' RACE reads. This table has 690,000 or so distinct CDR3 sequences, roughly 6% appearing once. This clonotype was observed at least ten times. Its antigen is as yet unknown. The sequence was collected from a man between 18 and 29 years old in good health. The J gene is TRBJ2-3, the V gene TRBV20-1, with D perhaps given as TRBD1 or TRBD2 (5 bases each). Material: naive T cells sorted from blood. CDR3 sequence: CSARDLRGPTDTQYF. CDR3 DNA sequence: TGCAGTGCTAGAGATCTGAGGGGACCCACAGATACGCAGTATTTT.